This TCR beta chain was profiled in a study of identical twins. Among all donors, each was a healthy Caucasian. Broader study findings: Cross-sectional statistical analysis was relied on for the conclusions, without the same donors being followed.

This clonotype was detected many times. Its antigen is as yet unknown. V was clipped by 4 bases and J by 3 bases, with 12 bases between them. The CDR3 spans 15 residues. Germline CDR1 is SGHDN and CDR2 is FVKESK. With template switching, a universal primer site was added, and the cDNA carried unique molecular identifiers. MiXCR, applied by TCRdb to the 5' RACE reads, yields one record per CDR3 protein. Here the sample spans a few hundred thousand distinct CDR3 sequences, roughly 8% being singletons. A further study also used this sample, focusing on yellow fever vaccine responses in identical twins. That paper states: Reported findings indicate that twins' vaccine T cell responses seemed partially convergent, partially personalized.

The sequencing input was CD8+ T cells sorted from blood. The sequence was collected from a woman aged 18-29 years in good health. The chain carries TRBV14 and TRBJ2-2, with D perhaps TRBD2 (6 bases). CDR3 sequence reads: CASSRDFSYTGELFF. The CDR3 region has the DNA TGTGCCAGCAGCCGGGACTTTTCTTACACCGGGGAGCTGTTTTTT.